This TCR beta chain was sequenced during a study of blood T cell repertoires in COVID-19. Unmatched junction bases numbered 7, after V lost 4 bases and J lost 8 bases. The CDR3 sequence is 15 residues long. CDR1 is SGHAT, CDR2 FQNNGV, per germline. Generated by immunoSEQ multiplex PCR, the TCRdb table keeps only in-frame clones and is missing some. The sample yields 79,000 or so clones, about 88% seen once. The specimen sequenced was peripheral blood. The chain has TRBV11-2 and TRBJ2-1, with 11 positions matching TRBD2. The source of this sequence is a human donor in a cohort sampled during active COVID-19. CDR3 bases: TGTGCCAGCAGCTCAATAGCGGGGGGGGAGCATGAGCAGTTCTTC. It yields the protein CASSSIAGGEHEQFF.